These 5 T cell receptor beta chains originate from one sample sequenced in a study of blood T cell repertoires in COVID-19. Measured with immunoSEQ multiplex PCR; TCRdb has only the in-frame clones, and not every one. The repertoire holds almost 400,000 clones, with roughly 88% as singletons. The sequenced sample was PBMCs or T cells enriched from blood (not recorded which). Every receptor here comes from a woman aged 30 to 39 with acute COVID-19.

The V and J genes are TRBV18 and TRBJ2-5; 11 bases match TRBD1. Trimming cost V 3 bases and J 5 bases; bases outside gene matches: 5. Germline V gene data show CDR1 as KGHSH and CDR2 as LQKENI. CDR3 length equals 15 residues. As DNA, the CDR3 is TGTGCCAGCTCACCGCGGGACAGGGGGGGTGAGACCCAGTACTTC. Its translation is CASSPRDRGGETQYF. Complete variable domain (other parts from reference TRBV18 and TRBJ2-5): NAGVMQNPRHLVRRRGQEARLRCSPMKGHSHVYWYRQLPEEGLKFMVYLQKENIIDESGMPKERFSAEFPKEGPSILRIQQVVRGDSAAYFCASSPRDRGGETQYFGPGTRLLVL.

The V gene is TRBV11-2, the J gene TRBJ1-2; 8 bases match TRBD1. Germline CDR1 and CDR2: SGHAT and FQNNGV. This CDR3 spans 18 amino acids. Trimming took 3 bases from V and 8 from J; bases not matched to a gene: 20. The CDR3 DNA is TGTGCCAGCAGCTTTTCGGGGACAGGAGTAAAACGATCTGGGGGCTACACCTTC. It encodes CASSFSGTGVKRSGGYTF.

This clone was detected only once. The chain uses TRBV3-1 (or the pseudogene TRBV3-2) and TRBJ2-7, with D tentatively TRBD1 (7 bases). Trimming pared 2 bases from V and 7 bases from J, leaving 15 bases between. The CDR3 runs 14 residues. Germline-derived CDR1 and CDR2 are LGHDT and YNNKEL (reference sequence). CDR3 protein: CASSQPGAGGEQYF. In nucleotides, the CDR3 is TGTGCCAGCAGCCAACCTGGGGCAGGGGGGGAGCAGTACTTC.

V gene TRBV13 combines with J gene TRBJ1-4; no firm D call. Germline CDR1 reads PRHDT; CDR2 reads FYEKMQ (reference sequence). The germline V and J ends were trimmed by 2 bases and 7 bases, with 11 bases remaining between them. There are 14 residues in the CDR3. CDR3 region: CASSLYRGSEKLFF. In DNA, the CDR3 is TGTGCCAGCAGCTTATACCGGGGTAGTGAAAAACTGTTTTTT.

The CDR3 DNA reads as TGTGCCAGCAGCTTTACAGGGCAGGAGCAGTACTTC. As protein: CASSFTGQEQYF. This sequence joins TRBV7-9 and TRBJ2-7; a possible D gene is TRBD1 (6 bases). Per the germline V gene, CDR1 is SEHNR and CDR2 is FQNEAQ (reference sequence). This CDR3 has 12 amino acids. V lost 3 bases and J lost 7, with 10 bases in between.